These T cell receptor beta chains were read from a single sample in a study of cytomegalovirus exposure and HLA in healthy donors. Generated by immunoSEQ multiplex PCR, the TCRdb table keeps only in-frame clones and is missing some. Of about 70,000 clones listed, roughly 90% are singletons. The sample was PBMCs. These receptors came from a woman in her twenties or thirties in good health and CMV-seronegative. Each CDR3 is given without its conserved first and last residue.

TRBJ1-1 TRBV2 ASSVDRVNTEAF
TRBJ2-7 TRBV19 ASSPQGKGVNEQY
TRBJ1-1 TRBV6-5 ASRSGQGGAF
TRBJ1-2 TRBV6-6 TSSGPGEPNYGYT
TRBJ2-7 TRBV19 ASSITPGQDTSYEQY
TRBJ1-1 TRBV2 ASIPGQGNTEAF
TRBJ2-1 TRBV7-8 ASSLVFQREALDEQF
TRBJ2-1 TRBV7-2 ASSFGLAGGEQF
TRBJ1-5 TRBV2 ASSVGQGDQPQH
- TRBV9 ASSVATEFYEQY
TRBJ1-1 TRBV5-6 ASSFPTGSGTEAF
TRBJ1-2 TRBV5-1 ASSLASGGRANYGYT
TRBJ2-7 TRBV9 ASSVGPPGGPHEQY
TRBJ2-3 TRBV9 ASSVGGLETDTQY
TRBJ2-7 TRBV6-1 ASSAGTSGKTYEQY
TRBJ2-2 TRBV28 ARWTGEDTGELF
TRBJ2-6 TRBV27 ASTNHHSGANVLT
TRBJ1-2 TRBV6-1 ASSTGPGYT
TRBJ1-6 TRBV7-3 ASSLGSSYNSPLH
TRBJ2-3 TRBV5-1 ASSLADVTSTDTQY
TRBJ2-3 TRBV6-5 ATAVFSSGADTQY
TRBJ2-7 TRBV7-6 ASSSRGLAGGPLYEQY
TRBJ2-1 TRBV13 ASSLPTKSRYNEQF
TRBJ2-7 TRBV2 ASRPGQGLGEQY
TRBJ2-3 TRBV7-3 ASSPGQRDLGADTQY
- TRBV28 ASSLGQGSNEQY
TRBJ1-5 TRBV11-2 ASSFGTGGGQPQH
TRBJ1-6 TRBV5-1 ASRIRDSYSPLH
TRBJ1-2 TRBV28 ASSTRLDYGYT
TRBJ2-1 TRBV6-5 ASSYREGPTNEQF
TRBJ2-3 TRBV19 ASSIEAARGFDTQY